This is a list of T cell receptor beta chains from one sample in a study of CD8+ T cells in alopecia areata. Sequencing was performed with immunoSEQ multiplex PCR; in TCRdb, only in-frame clones are kept and a portion is missing. This table holds about 12,000 clones, 56% found once. Sequencing was performed on skin. The receptors derive from a human donor with alopecia areata. CDR3s leave out the opening cysteine and the closing phenylalanine or tryptophan. A D gene is named only where the DNA matches it firmly.

d_gene	j_gene	v_gene	CDR3aa
NA	TRBJ2-3	TRBV30	AWTGGVDTQY
NA	TRBJ1-1	TRBV28	ASRPTVTEAF
NA	TRBJ2-6	TRBV30	AWSLGGANVLT
TRBD2	TRBJ2-7	TRBV6-6	ASSSGTSGPNEQY
TRBD2	TRBJ2-1	TRBV19	ASRLAGGNTDSYNEQF
NA	TRBJ1-5	TRBV10-3	AISQPQH
TRBD1	TRBJ2-1	TRBV13	ASSLSGQGAASENPYNEQF
TRBD1	TRBJ2-2	TRBV28	ASTSTGTGIRELF
TRBD2	TRBJ2-3	TRBV5-4	ASSLALGLAGVDTQY
TRBD1	TRBJ2-7	TRBV6-5	ASSVSRQGDEQY
NA	TRBJ2-7	TRBV10-1	ASRTIVYEQY
TRBD1	TRBJ2-5	TRBV7-9	ASSLRGQSETQY
TRBD2	TRBJ2-7	TRBV28	ASSYPRGVLVTHGYEQY
NA	TRBJ2-7	TRBV7-2	ASSLDRNYEQY
NA	TRBJ1-2	TRBV28	ASSSDQGGYT
NA	TRBJ1-1	TRBV5-1	ASSLAESDWNTEAF
TRBD2	TRBJ2-3	TRBV11-2	ASSFRGGDTQY
NA	TRBJ1-5	TRBV19	ASSMEEGPDSNQPQH
NA	TRBJ2-4	TRBV19	ASSAGWRNIQY
NA	TRBJ1-5	TRBV21-1	ASSKARTRINHDALCSNQPQH
TRBD1	TRBJ2-5	TRBV10-1	ASTRQGSFLQETQY
TRBD1	TRBJ1-1	TRBV28	ASTDRRGAEAF
NA	TRBJ2-7	TRBV14	ASSQVPHEQY
TRBD2	TRBJ2-7	TRBV6-1	ASSRIAGGEQY
TRBD2	TRBJ2-5	TRBV30	AWSVQSGGPGQTQY
NA	TRBJ2-1	TRBV7-6	ASSQGQPYNEQF
NA	TRBJ2-5	TRBV27	ASSPGYQETQY
TRBD1	TRBJ2-1	TRBV27	ASLKGGPLSYNEQF
NA	TRBJ1-1	TRBV7-3	ASSLTGNTEAF
NA	TRBJ1-1	TRBV28	ASSSPQNTEAF
NA	TRBJ1-5	TRBV11-3	ASSEGGNQPQH
NA	TRBJ1-1	TRBV7-9	ASSFLVASREAF
TRBD1	TRBJ2-7	TRBV7-2	ASGDRYYEQY
NA	TRBJ2-3	TRBV25-1	ASSGADTQY
NA	TRBJ2-7	TRBV7-6	ASSLLAQQY
TRBD1	TRBJ1-2	TRBV5-6	ASSFLRQGLSNYGYT
NA	TRBJ2-3	TRBV11-2	ASSRNLDSTDTQY
NA	TRBJ2-7	TRBV11-3	ASSPMGFSYEQY
NA	TRBJ1-6	TRBV4-1	ASSQEGLLGKSPLH
NA	TRBJ1-6	TRBV27	ASTTGISPLH
NA	TRBJ2-1	TRBV2	ASRVYGYNEQF
NA	TRBJ1-5	TRBV30	AWSVSSNQPQH
NA	TRBJ2-5	TRBV27	ASSLSGILGVTQY
NA	TRBJ1-5	TRBV28	ASSSRVGASQPQH
TRBD2	TRBJ2-5	TRBV11-2	ASSSGGGAGLYQETQY
NA	TRBJ2-1	TRBV20-1	SASVDEQF
NA	TRBJ2-3	TRBV29-1	SVERSQVTDTQY
NA	TRBJ2-2	TRBV28	ASREGNTGELF
NA	TRBJ1-1	TRBV28	ASLTPARTEAF
NA	TRBJ2-2	TRBV9	ASSVYSGTNTGELF
TRBD1	TRBJ2-5	TRBV29-1	SVVPTGRKTQY